This T cell receptor beta chain appears in the sequencing data of a study of shared clonotypes between healthy human individuals. Germline CDR1 and CDR2: SGHRS and YFSETQ. Trimming cost V 0 bases and J 2 bases; bases outside gene matches: 3. The CDR3 contains 16 residues. The study's findings and limits: Clonotypes which were not shared had lower generation probabilities than clonotypes that all four donors shared. Sharing of clonotypes among donors was expected to vary with sequencing depth. Naive subsets usually exceeded memory subsets in estimated richness.

TCRdb's copy holds only in-frame clones and misses some; the assay was immunoSEQ multiplex PCR. This table holds some 2 million clones, 90% to 95% found once. Investigators divided CD4+ cells into CD45RA+ naive and CD45RA-negative memory subsets. The count of this clone is one. Its specificity is not known. Sequenced input: naive CD4+ T cells sorted from blood. Subset of the sample: CD45RA+ positively selected. The receptor was isolated from a man in his late teens or twenties in good health. This chain connects TRBV5-1 to TRBJ2-3; 10 bases agree with TRBD1. CDR3 sequence: CASSLGGTGDTDTQYF. CDR3 DNA: TGCGCCAGCAGCTTGGGAGGGACAGGGGACACAGATACGCAGTATTTT.